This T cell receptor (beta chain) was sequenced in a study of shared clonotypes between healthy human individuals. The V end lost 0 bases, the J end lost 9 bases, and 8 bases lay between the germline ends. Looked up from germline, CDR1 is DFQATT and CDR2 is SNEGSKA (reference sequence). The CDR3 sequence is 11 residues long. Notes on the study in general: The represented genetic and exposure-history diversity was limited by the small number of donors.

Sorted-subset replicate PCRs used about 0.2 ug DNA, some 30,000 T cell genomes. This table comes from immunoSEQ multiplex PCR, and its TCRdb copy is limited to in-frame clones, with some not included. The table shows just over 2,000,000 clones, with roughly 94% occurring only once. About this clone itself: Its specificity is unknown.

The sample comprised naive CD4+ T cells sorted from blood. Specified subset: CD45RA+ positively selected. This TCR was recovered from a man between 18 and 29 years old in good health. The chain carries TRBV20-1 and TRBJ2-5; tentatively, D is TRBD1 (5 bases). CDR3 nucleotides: TGCAGTGCTAGAGATCCCAGGGCCCAGTACTTC. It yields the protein CSARDPRAQYF.